Each of the 18 T cell receptor beta chains below was sequenced from the same sample in a study of T cells expressing NK-cell markers. TCRdb reanalyzed the 5' RACE reads, giving one entry per CDR3 protein sequence and no DNA. This sample's table has about half a million distinct CDR3 sequences. Specimen: blood T cells: a sorted CD56 or NKG2C T cell subset, CD4+ or CD8+ T cells, or bulk PBMC T cells (not recorded which). Every receptor here comes from a woman aged 45-65 years in good health.

The rearrangement joins TRBV5-1 to TRBJ2-1; the D call of TRBD2 rests on TCRdb alone, since no DNA is present to check it. Germline values: CDR1 SGHRS, CDR2 YFSETQ. This CDR3 is 15 amino acids long. The chain's CDR3 is CASSLALAGRNEQFF.

The rearrangement joins TRBV4-1 to TRBJ2-1; as DNA is missing, the TRBD2 call by TCRdb cannot be tested. The germline V gene encodes CDR1 MGHRA and CDR2 YSYEKL. The CDR3 loop spans 17 amino acids. CDR3 protein: CASSQDPTIAGYNEQFF.

The rearrangement links TRBV27 to TRBJ2-5; TCRdb designates TRBD2, a call that cannot be tested without DNA. The CDR3 contains 16 residues. In germline, CDR1 is MNHEY, CDR2 SMNVEV (reference sequence). The CDR3 loop is CASSLLAGGIQETQYF.

The chain has TRBV24-1 and TRBJ2-1; the D call from TCRdb, TRBD1, cannot be confirmed without DNA. The CDR3 has 14 residues. CDR1 is KGHDR, CDR2 SFDVKD, per germline. CDR3 in amino acids: CATSGDRGSDEQFF.

The chain couples TRBV12-3 or TRBV12-4 to TRBJ2-1. This CDR3 has 13 residues. CDR3: CASSLAIGNEQFF.

The V call is TRBV5-4, the J call TRBJ2-2; TCRdb lists TRBD1, though no DNA is available to test this call. The CDR3 has 15 amino acids. CDR1 is SGHNT and CDR2 is YYREEE in the germline V gene (reference sequence). The CDR3 reads CASSLVNRGTGELFF. Complete variable domain (other parts from reference TRBV5-4 and TRBJ2-2): ETGVTQSPTHLIKTRGQQVTLRCSSQSGHNTVSWYQQALGQGPQFIFQYYREEENGRGNFPPRFSGLQFPNYSSELNVNALELDDSALYLCASSLVNRGTGELFFGEGSRLTVL.

The CDR3 spells CASSQRQGTRANEKLFF. The chain is built from TRBV14 and TRBJ1-4; TCRdb's D call of TRBD1 is untestable without DNA. CDR3 length equals 17 residues. The germline V gene encodes CDR1 SGHDN and CDR2 FVKESK.

The chain recombines TRBV19 with TRBJ2-7. The CDR3 spans 14 residues. The V gene's germline CDR1 is LNHDA and CDR2 SQIVND (reference sequence). The CDR3 loop is CASSPSSESYEQYF.

The chain combines TRBV6-2 or TRBV6-3 with TRBJ2-3; the D gene TCRdb calls, TRBD1, cannot be checked with no DNA. Germline CDR1 and CDR2: MNHEY and SVGEGT. This CDR3 has 17 amino acids. The CDR3 protein is CASSSRQEDLALDTQYF.

This sequence joins TRBV10-1 and TRBJ1-1. This CDR3 is 15 amino acids long. Germline CDR1 WNHNN, CDR2 SYGVQD (reference sequence). CDR3 protein: CASSESTVGTAEAFF.

The rearrangement links TRBV14 to TRBJ1-4; the TCRdb call, TRBD1, lacks DNA for checking. CDR3 length: 15 residues. CDR1 and CDR2 from the germline V gene are SGHDN and FVKESK. The CDR3 reads CASSQAGQSNEKLFF.

The rearrangement links TRBV3-1 to TRBJ1-5; without DNA, the TCRdb call of TRBD1 cannot be checked. The CDR3 covers 15 residues. Germline CDR1 LGHDT, CDR2 YNNKEL (reference sequence). The CDR3 here is CASSQVSGPNQPQHF. The full variable domain, completed using reference TRBV3-1 and TRBJ1-5, is DTAVSQTPKYLVTQMGNDKSIKCEQNLGHDTMYWYKQDSKKFLKIMFSYNNKELIINETVPNRFSPKSPDKAHLNLHINSLELGDSAVYFCASSQVSGPNQPQHFGDGTRLSIL.

The gene calls are TRBV5-1 and TRBJ2-1. This CDR3 comprises 14 residues. From germline, CDR1 is SGHRS and CDR2 YFSETQ. The CDR3 reads CASSSDSSYNEQFF.

The genes are TRBV30 and TRBJ2-1; TCRdb's D call of TRBD1 is untestable without DNA. This CDR3 has 18 residues. Germline V lookup: CDR1 GTSNPN, CDR2 SVGIG (reference sequence). CDR3 in amino acids: CAWRGLLTPGAIYNEQFF.

The J gene is TRBJ2-3, the V gene TRBV28; TCRdb designates TRBD2, a call that cannot be tested without DNA. This CDR3 has 17 amino acids. CDR1 and CDR2 (germline): MDHEN, SYDVKM. The chain's CDR3 is CASSLGWAPELDDTQYF.

The genes are TRBV20-1 and TRBJ2-1; TCRdb's D call, TRBD1, is unchecked because there is no DNA. The length of the CDR3 is 12 residues. The germline V gene encodes CDR1 DFQATT and CDR2 SNEGSKA (reference sequence). CDR3 in amino acids: CSARGGDNEQFF.

V gene TRBV28 combines with J gene TRBJ2-3; TCRdb's D gene call, TRBD1, goes unchecked for lack of DNA. The CDR3 length is 16 residues. CDR1 and CDR2 (germline): MDHEN, SYDVKM. The CDR3 loop reads CASSDPDRSFPDTQYF.

V is TRBV19 and J is TRBJ2-1. The CDR3 has 14 residues. CDR1 and CDR2 (germline): LNHDA, SQIVND (reference sequence). CDR3: CASSWRHVGNEQFF.